Sequencing of this T cell receptor (beta chain) was carried out in a study of T cells after yellow fever vaccination. Study observations and caveats: Though it reached lower strength, the secondary response hit its peak faster, day 5 versus 15.

V was pared by 0 bases and J by 9 bases, with 12 bases between. The CDR3 contains 13 residues. Germline assignment: CDR1 SGHRS and CDR2 YFSETQ. With respect to this clonotype: Its antigen is still unknown.

Each CDR3 protein gets one entry after TCRdb re-called the 5' RACE reads with MiXCR. The table has a few hundred thousand distinct CDR3 sequences, around 20% seen once. J is TRBJ1-1 and V is TRBV5-1; no clear D gene. Sequencing used PBMCs, obtained before the yellow fever booster vaccination. The source of this sequence is a man younger than 30 who received the YFV17D yellow fever vaccine. Here the CDR3 reads CASSLAGLAKAFF. The CDR3, as DNA: TGCGCCAGCAGCTTGGCGGGCTTAGCAAAAGCTTTCTTT.